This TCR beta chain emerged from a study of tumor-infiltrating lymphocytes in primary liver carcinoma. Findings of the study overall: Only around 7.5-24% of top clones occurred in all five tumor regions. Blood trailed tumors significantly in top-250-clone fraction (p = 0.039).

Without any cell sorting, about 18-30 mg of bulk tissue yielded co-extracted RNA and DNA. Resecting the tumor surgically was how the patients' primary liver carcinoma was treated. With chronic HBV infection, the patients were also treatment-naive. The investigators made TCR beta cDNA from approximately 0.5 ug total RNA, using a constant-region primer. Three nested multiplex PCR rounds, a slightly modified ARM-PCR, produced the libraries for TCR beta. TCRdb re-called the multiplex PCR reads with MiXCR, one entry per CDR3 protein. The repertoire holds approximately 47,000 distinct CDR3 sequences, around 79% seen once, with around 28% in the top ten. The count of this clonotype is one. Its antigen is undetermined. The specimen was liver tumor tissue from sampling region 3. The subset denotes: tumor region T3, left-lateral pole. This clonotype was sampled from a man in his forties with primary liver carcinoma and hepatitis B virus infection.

In DNA form, the CDR3 reads TGTGCCAGCACTCCATTAAGGGGGAGGGGAGAGACCCAGTACTTC. Protein sequence: CASTPLRGRGETQYF. V and J are TRBV6-6 and TRBJ2-5, with a possible D match to TRBD2 (7 bases). The V gene's germline CDR1 is MNHNY and CDR2 SVGAGI (reference sequence). This CDR3 contains 15 residues. The V end was cut by 7 bases, the J end by 4 bases, with 19 bases between.